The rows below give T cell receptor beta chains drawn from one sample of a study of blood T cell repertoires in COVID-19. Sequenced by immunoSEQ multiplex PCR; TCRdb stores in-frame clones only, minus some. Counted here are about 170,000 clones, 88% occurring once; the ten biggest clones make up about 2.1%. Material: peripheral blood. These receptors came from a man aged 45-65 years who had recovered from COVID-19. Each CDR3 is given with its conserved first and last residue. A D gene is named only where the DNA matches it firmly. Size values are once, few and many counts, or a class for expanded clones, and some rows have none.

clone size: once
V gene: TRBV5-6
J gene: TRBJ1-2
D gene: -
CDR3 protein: CASSLSIGSMNYGYTF
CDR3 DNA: TGTGCCAGCAGCTTGTCTATTGGGAGCATGAACTATGGCTACACCTTC

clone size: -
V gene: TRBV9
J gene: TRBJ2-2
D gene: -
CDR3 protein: CASSVGSGRTGTGELFF
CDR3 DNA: TGTGCCAGCAGCGTAGGGTCAGGGAGGACGGGCACCGGGGAGCTGTTTTTT

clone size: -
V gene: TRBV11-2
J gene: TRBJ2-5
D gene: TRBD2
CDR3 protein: CASSSGTSGGGETQYF
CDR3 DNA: TGTGCCAGCAGCTCCGGGACTAGCGGGGGGGGAGAGACCCAGTACTTC

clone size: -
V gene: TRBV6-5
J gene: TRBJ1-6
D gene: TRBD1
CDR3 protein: CASSYGTDNSPLHF
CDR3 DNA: TGTGCCAGCAGTTACGGGACAGATAATTCACCCCTCCACTTT

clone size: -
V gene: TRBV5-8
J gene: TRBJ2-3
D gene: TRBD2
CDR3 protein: CASSLAGSGRSTDTQYF
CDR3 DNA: TGTGCCAGCAGCTTGGCTGGTAGCGGGAGATCGACAGATACGCAGTATTTT

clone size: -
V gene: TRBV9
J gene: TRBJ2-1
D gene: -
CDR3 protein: CASSVEFTSPRDEQFF
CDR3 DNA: TGTGCCAGCAGCGTAGAATTTACTTCCCCCCGAGATGAGCAGTTCTTC

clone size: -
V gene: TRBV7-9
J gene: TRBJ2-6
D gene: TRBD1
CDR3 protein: CASQTGVANVLTF
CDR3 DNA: TGTGCCAGCCAGACAGGGGTAGCCAACGTCCTGACTTTC

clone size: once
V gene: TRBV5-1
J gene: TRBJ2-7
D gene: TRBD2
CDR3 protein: CASSWAQRGPPEEQYF
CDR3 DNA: TGCGCCAGCAGCTGGGCCCAGCGGGGGCCCCCTGAGGAGCAGTACTTC

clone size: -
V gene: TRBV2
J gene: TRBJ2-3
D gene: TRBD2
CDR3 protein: CASTSGVRTDTQYF
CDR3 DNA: TGTGCCAGCACCAGCGGGGTTAGGACAGATACGCAGTATTTT

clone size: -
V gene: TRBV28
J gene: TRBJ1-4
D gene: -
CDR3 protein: CASSWTPSNEKLFF
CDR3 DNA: TGTGCCAGCAGCTGGACACCATCTAATGAAAAACTGTTTTTT

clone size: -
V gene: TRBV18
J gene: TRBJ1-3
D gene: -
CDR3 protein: CASSPQGGNSGNTIYF
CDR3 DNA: TGTGCCAGCTCACCACAAGGCGGGAACTCTGGAAACACCATATATTTT

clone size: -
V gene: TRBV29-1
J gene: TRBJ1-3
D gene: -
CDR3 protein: CSVDSKNTIYF
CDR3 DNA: TGCAGCGTCGACAGTAAAAACACCATATATTTT

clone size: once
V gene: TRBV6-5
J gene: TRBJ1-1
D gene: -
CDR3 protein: CASSYLGVNTEAFF
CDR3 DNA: TGTGCCAGCAGTTACCTGGGCGTGAACACTGAAGCTTTCTTT

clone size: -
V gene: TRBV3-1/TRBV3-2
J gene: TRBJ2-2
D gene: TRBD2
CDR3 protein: CASSQVPSGGTGELFF
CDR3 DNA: TGTGCCAGCAGCCAAGTGCCTAGCGGGGGGACCGGGGAGCTGTTTTTT

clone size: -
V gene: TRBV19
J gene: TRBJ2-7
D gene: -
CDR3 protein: CASSIESGIHEQYF
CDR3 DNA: TGTGCCAGTAGTATCGAATCGGGAATCCACGAGCAGTACTTC

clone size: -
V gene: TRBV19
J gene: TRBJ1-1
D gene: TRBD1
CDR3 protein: CASSPVDRVNTEAFF
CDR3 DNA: TGTGCCAGTAGCCCCGTGGACAGGGTAAATACTGAAGCTTTCTTT

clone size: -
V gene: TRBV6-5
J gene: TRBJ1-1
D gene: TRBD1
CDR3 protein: CASRGLQGRSEAFF
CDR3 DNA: TGTGCCAGCAGAGGACTACAGGGGAGGTCTGAAGCTTTCTTT

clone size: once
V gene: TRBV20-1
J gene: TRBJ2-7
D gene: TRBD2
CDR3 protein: CSASMSGTRTTYEQYF
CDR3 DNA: TGCAGTGCTAGTATGTCCGGGACTAGGACGACCTACGAGCAGTACTTC

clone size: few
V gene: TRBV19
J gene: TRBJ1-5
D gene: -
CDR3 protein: CASSKGHMSNQPQHF
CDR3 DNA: TGTGCCAGTAGTAAGGGACACATGAGCAATCAGCCCCAGCATTTT

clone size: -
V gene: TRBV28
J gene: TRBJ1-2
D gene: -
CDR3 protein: CASIPGGERNYGYTF
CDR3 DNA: TGTGCCAGCATTCCGGGGGGGGAGCGTAACTATGGCTACACCTTC